This T cell receptor (beta chain) was retrieved from a study of T cell responses to AZD1222 COVID-19 vaccine. The sample holds one count of this clone. Generated by immunoSEQ multiplex PCR, the TCRdb table keeps only in-frame clones and is missing some. Found here are just under 100,000 clones, 88% of them singletons; the top ten hold less than 3.5%. This CDR3 contains 17 residues. J was trimmed by 7 bases and V by 1 base; bases with no gene match: 12. Germline CDR1 reads KGHSH; CDR2 reads LQKENI. V is TRBV18 and J is TRBJ2-7; 11 nucleotides match TRBD2. The sequence came from an adult in good health. The material sequenced was peripheral blood, taken on day 0 of AZD1222 vaccination. The DNA for the CDR3 is TGTGCCAGCTCACCACAGACTAGCGGGGCCGGAGGTGGTGAGCAGTACTTC. Residues: CASSPQTSGAGGGEQYF.